A single sample is the source of the 2 T cell receptor beta chains below, sequenced in a study of blood T cell repertoires in COVID-19. The data were produced by immunoSEQ multiplex PCR, yet TCRdb's version contains in-frame clones alone and is incomplete. This table holds 65,000 to 85,000 clones, under 80% found once. The sequenced sample consisted of peripheral blood. Receptors were obtained from a human donor in a cohort sampled during active COVID-19.

This clone was found a few times. The chain combines TRBV5-4 with TRBJ2-1; weak D call: TRBD1 (6 bases). Trimming removed 0 bases at V and 14 bases at J, with 12 bases between. CDR3 size: 12 residues. In germline, CDR1 is SGHNT, CDR2 YYREEE (reference sequence). CDR3 sequence: CASSLAAGAEFF. The CDR3 nucleotides are TGTGCCAGCAGCTTGGCAGCAGGGGCCGAGTTCTTC.

This clone was observed a handful of times. The V gene is TRBV4-2, the J gene TRBJ1-5; no reliable D call. The CDR3 runs 14 residues. Trimming pared 0 bases from V and 4 bases from J, leaving 7 bases between. From germline, CDR1 is LGHNA and CDR2 YNFKEQ. The CDR3 sequence is CASSQDLRNQPQHF. The CDR3, as DNA: TGTGCCAGCAGCCAAGATTTGAGGAATCAGCCCCAGCATTTT.